This paragraph reports one T cell receptor beta chain. This clone was seen a handful of times. Its antigen target is currently unknown. Per-nucleotide qualities are absent, and no much larger clonotype sits a single base away. The sample comes from a study of blood T cell repertoires in COVID-19 (dated by TCRdb to about 2020). Context from the whole study: Samples from collaborators originated in the United States, Italy and Spain and spanned both the acute and convalescent phases of COVID-19. Samples came from the ongoing ImmuneRACE study (first 160 participants) plus 1,254 subjects from 6 global collaborators. Deeply sampled blood TCRbeta repertoires from subjects exposed to, actively infected with, or recovered from COVID-19 were included in the dataset. The prospective study material was composed of cDNA or gDNA derived from T cells, B-cell-depleted T cells, or PBMCs. Where available, HLA class I and class II types were taken from metadata supplied by the sample provider and were not determined by assay-based typing. Nearly every sample came with metadata listing a de-identified subject ID, COVID-19 status, age in years and sex. The repertoires were released in a freely available public database intended as a resource for research on the immune response to SARS-CoV-2.

For this chain, trimming is 0 bases at the V end and 7 bases at the J end, and the number of junction bases without a gene match is 9. The CDR3, cysteine through phenylalanine, is 18 amino acids long. The kept DNA is CDR3 alone, 54 bases in frame from the first base. Looking up the germline V gene yields CDR1 MNHNS and CDR2 SASEGT. TCRbeta CDR3 regions were amplified from genomic DNA using the immunoSEQ Assay, a bias-controlled multiplex PCR. As for the authors' bioinformatics: Within the assay, amplification of reference gene primers was used to estimate how many nucleated cells each sample contained. Sequence reads were collapsed and filtered to measure the absolute abundance of every unique TCRbeta CDR3 rearrangement. For each sample, productive Simpson clonality was calculated by taking the square root of Simpson's diversity index across productive rearrangements. The source is immuneACCESS, and TCRdb retained only in-frame sequences with V and J called. Part of the clones is not carried over; for the studies checked, unresolved V genes explain less than half of this, and the remainder is unexplained. The D gene and trimming were derived from the DNA, and the V and J assignments and clone size from that table. The sample table records hundreds of thousands of clones; about 82% of these occur just once. The biggest ten clones account for approximately 2% of the sample.

Study-wide findings and limitations: How much clinical and demographic metadata was included differed by source and by participant, and the metadata was provided uncurated.

Enrolling through a virtual design, the prospective study's participants ranged in age from roughly 18 to 95 years and lived across about two dozen United States geographic areas. In the prospective study, cohorts were assigned on the basis of participant-reported clinical history obtained from a screening survey and a study questionnaire. Recovered participants in ImmuneRACE Cohort 3 were defined by two consecutive negative NP/OP PCR tests, clearance by a healthcare professional, or resolution of symptoms. In the prospective study, whole blood, serum and a nasopharyngeal or oropharyngeal swab were collected from each participant by mobile phlebotomists. Participants in the prospective study had the option to provide additional blood draws and questionnaires over a roughly two-month period. Prospective study blood samples were shipped either frozen or at room temperature before DNA extraction.

Source material: PBMCs or T cells enriched from blood (not recorded which). The chain is assembled from TRBV6-1 and TRBJ1-4; 12 central nucleotides agree with TRBD1. The TCR comes from a woman aged 50 to 60 who had recovered from COVID-19. The CDR3 loop reads CASSEAPGQGAVGEKLFF. Read as DNA, the sequence is TGTGCCAGCAGTGAAGCCCCGGGACAGGGGGCTGTGGGTGAAAAACTGTTTTTT.